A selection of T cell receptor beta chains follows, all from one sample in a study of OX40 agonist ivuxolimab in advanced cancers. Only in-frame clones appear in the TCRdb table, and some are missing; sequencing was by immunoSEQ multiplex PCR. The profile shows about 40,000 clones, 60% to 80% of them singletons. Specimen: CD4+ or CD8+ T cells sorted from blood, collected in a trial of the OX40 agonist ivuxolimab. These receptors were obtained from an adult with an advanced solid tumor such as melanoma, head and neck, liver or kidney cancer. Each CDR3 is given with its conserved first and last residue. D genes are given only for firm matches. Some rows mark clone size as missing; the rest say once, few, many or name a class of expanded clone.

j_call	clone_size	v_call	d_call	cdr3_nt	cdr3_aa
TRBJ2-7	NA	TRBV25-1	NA	TGTGCCAGCAGTGAGACCCGACGGGGTCGAGAGCAGTACTTC	CASSETRRGREQYF
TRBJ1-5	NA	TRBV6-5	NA	TGTGCCAGCAGCCGGATTGGACGGGATCAGCCCCAGCATTTT	CASSRIGRDQPQHF
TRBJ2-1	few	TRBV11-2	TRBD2	TGTGCCAGCAGCATAGATCGGGCGGGGGTACGTAATGAGCAGTTCTTC	CASSIDRAGVRNEQFF
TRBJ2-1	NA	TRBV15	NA	TGTGCCACCAGCAGAGATTATTCGAATGAGCAGTTCTTC	CATSRDYSNEQFF
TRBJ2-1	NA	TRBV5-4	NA	TGTGCCAGCAGCTTGAAGGGCGCGCAGGGTTTCAATGAGCAGTTCTTC	CASSLKGAQGFNEQFF
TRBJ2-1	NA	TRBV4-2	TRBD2	TGTGCCAGCAGCCAAGAGACGGGACTAGCGGGAGGGTCCCACAATGAGCAGTTCTTC	CASSQETGLAGGSHNEQFF
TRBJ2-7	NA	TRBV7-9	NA	TGTGCCAGCAGCTTAGGGAGGGGCCTATTCTCCTACGAGCAGTACTTC	CASSLGRGLFSYEQYF
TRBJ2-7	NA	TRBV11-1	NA	TGTGCCAGCAGCCCCCGAGGCGGACAGCCCAACTACGAGCAGTACTTC	CASSPRGGQPNYEQYF
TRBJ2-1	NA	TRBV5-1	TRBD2	TGCGCCAGCAGCTTGGTGTCTAGCGGGATCTCCTACAATGAGCAGTTCTTC	CASSLVSSGISYNEQFF
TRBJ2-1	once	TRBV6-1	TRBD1	TGTGCCAGCAGTAACCGGGACAGGGGTCACAATGAGCAGTTCTTC	CASSNRDRGHNEQFF
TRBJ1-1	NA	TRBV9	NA	TGTGCCAGCAGCCGCCTACAGGAAACCGGAGGCACTGAAGCTTTCTTT	CASSRLQETGGTEAFF
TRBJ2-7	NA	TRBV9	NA	TGTGCCAGCAGCGTAGGGGGCTCCTACGAGCAGTACTTC	CASSVGGSYEQYF
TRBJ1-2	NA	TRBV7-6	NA	TGTGCCAGCAGCTCCAGCGGGCGAGATGGCTACACCTTC	CASSSSGRDGYTF
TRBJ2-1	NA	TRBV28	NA	TGTGCCAGCACCGTAGGGGGGGAGGGCCGAAATGAGCAGTTCTTC	CASTVGGEGRNEQFF
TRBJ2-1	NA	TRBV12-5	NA	TGTGCTAGTGGTTTCAGTGGCAATGAGCAGTTCTTC	CASGFSGNEQFF
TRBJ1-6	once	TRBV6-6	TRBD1	TGTGCCAGCAGCCGAGACAGGGGAAATTCACCCCTCCACTTT	CASSRDRGNSPLHF
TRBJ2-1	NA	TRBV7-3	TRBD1	TGTGCCAGCAGCCGTGTGACAGGGGGAACCTACAATGAGCAGTTCTTC	CASSRVTGGTYNEQFF
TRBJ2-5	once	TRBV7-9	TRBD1	TGTGCCAGCCAAGGCAGACAGGGGTTCTTTGAGACCCAGTACTTC	CASQGRQGFFETQYF
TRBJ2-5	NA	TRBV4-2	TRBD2	TGTGCCAGCAGCCCAGCGGGGGAAGAGACCCAGTACTTC	CASSPAGEETQYF
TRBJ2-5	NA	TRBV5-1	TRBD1	TGCGCCAGCAGCGGGGGACAGGGGGCTGAGACCCAGTACTTC	CASSGGQGAETQYF
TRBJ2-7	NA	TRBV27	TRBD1	TGTGCCAGCAGTTTGGGACAGGGGGCCTACGAGCAGTACTTC	CASSLGQGAYEQYF
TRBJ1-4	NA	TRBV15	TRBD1	TGTGCCACCAGCAGACGGACAGGGGGCGATGAAAAACTGTTTTTT	CATSRRTGGDEKLFF
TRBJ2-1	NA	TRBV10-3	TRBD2	TGTGCCATCAGTGATGCGGGGAGGACTAGCGGAAACTATGAGCAGTTCTTC	CAISDAGRTSGNYEQFF
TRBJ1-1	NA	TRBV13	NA	TGTGCCAGCAGCTTTACCCGGAACACTGAAGCTTTCTTT	CASSFTRNTEAFF
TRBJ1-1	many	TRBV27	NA	TGTGCCAGCAGTTTATATGGGGGAAGGGGCACTGAAGCTTTCTTT	CASSLYGGRGTEAFF
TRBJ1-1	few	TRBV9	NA	TGTGCCAGCAGCGGATCAACTCTCCCGAACACTGAAGCTTTCTTT	CASSGSTLPNTEAFF
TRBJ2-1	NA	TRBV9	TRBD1	TGTGCCAGCAGCGTCGATCCTCTCCGGGACAGGGGGCACAATGAGCAGTTCTTC	CASSVDPLRDRGHNEQFF
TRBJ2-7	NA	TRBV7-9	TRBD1	TGTGCCAGCAGTTGGGACAGGGGAAAAGGATACGAGCAGTACTTC	CASSWDRGKGYEQYF
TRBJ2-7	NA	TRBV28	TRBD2	TGTGCCAGCAGTTTCCTTACTAGCGGGAGTGCGTACGAGCAGTACTTC	CASSFLTSGSAYEQYF
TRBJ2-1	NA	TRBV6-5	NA	TGTGTCTCAGCCCCAGGGCGCGGGTCCTACAATGAGCAGTTCTTC	CVSAPGRGSYNEQFF
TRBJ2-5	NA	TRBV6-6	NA	TGTGCCAGCAGTTACCCTCACGGGTCGCAAGAGACCCAGTACTTC	CASSYPHGSQETQYF
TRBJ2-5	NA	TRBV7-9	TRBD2	TGTGCCAGCAGCTTACCGGTGGTAGCGGGGGAAGAGACCCAGTACTTC	CASSLPVVAGEETQYF
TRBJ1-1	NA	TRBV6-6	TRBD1	TGTGCCAGCAGTTACTCCCTGGACAGGGGGGCTTTCTTT	CASSYSLDRGAFF
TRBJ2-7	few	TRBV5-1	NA	TGCGCCAGCAGCTTGGACCTCCGGGGCAGGGTCTACGAGCAGTACTTC	CASSLDLRGRVYEQYF
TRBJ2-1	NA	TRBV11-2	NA	TGTGCCAGCAGCTTAGATCTTAGATTCAGAGACAATGAGCAGTTCTTC	CASSLDLRFRDNEQFF
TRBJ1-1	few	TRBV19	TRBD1	TGTGCCAGTAGCGGGACAGGGGGCGTGAGGTTGAACACTGAAGCTTTCTTT	CASSGTGGVRLNTEAFF
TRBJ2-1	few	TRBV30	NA	TGTGCCTGGAGTAGCGGATACAATGAGCAGTTCTTC	CAWSSGYNEQFF
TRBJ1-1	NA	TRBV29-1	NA	TGCAGCGTTGAAGGACGGAACACTGAAGCTTTCTTT	CSVEGRNTEAFF
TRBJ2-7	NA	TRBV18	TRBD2	TGTGCCAGCTCACCATACCCCGTAGGGACTAGCTTCCCGACCGAGCAGTACTTC	CASSPYPVGTSFPTEQYF
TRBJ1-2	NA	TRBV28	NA	TGTGCCAGCCGACGTGGGGGGGAAAGCTATGGCTACACCTTC	CASRRGGESYGYTF
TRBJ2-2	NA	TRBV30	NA	TGTGCCTCTTGGGACCGCCACACCGGGGAGCTGTTTTTT	CASWDRHTGELFF
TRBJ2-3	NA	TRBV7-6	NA	TGTGCCAGCAGCTTAATGAGTGGGGATACGCAGTATTTT	CASSLMSGDTQYF
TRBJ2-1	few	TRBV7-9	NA	TGTGCCAGCAGCTTAAGGGACCCCGGACTGGGGAATGAGCAGTTCTTC	CASSLRDPGLGNEQFF
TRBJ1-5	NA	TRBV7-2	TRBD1	TGTGCCAGCAGTGCCGGGGGGACAGGCAATCAGCCCCAGCATTTT	CASSAGGTGNQPQHF
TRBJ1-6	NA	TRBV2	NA	TGTGCCAGCAGTGGTGTCGGGCCGCTCCTTTATAATTCACCCCTCCACTTT	CASSGVGPLLYNSPLHF
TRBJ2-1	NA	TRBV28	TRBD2	TGTGCCAGCAGTTTGGTTAGCGGGAGGGCCCGGGATGAGCAGTTCTTC	CASSLVSGRARDEQFF
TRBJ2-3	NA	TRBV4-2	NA	TGTGCCAGCAGCCAAGAGGGGGGCCTGTTCACAGATACGCAGTATTTT	CASSQEGGLFTDTQYF